This entry lists 7 T cell receptor beta chains sequenced from one sample in a study of T cell repertoires in cytomegalovirus infection. MiXCR was run by TCRdb on the reads, yielding one entry per CDR3 protein. The sample comprises around 570,000 distinct CDR3 sequences, 35% to 50% of which are singletons, and over 45% rests with the top ten. These receptors' targets are unknown. The sequences come from cultured PBMCs, collected from culture after CMV antigen stimulation. The source is a human donor in good health (CMV status not recorded). Some clones in this sample may be carry-over from other donors' samples.

This clonotype was seen a handful of times. This sequence joins TRBV12-3 or TRBV12-4 and TRBJ2-5, with 7 nucleotides matching TRBD2. The CDR3 is made up of 17 amino acids. J gave up 0 bases and V 10 bases, and 17 bases lay outside the gene matches. The CDR3 loop is CANLLTGTTPYQETQYF. For the CDR3, the DNA is TGTGCCAACTTGTTAACCGGGACTACCCCGTACCAAGAGACCCAGTACTTC.

There are many counts of this clonotype. The gene calls are TRBV7-8 and TRBJ2-2, with 9 bases that match TRBD1. Germline CDR1 SGHVS, CDR2 FQNEAQ. The CDR3 is 16 residues long. V shed 2 bases, J shed 2 bases, and the junction held 3 bases outside the gene matches. The CDR3 nucleotides are TGTGCCAGCAGCTTATGGGGACAGGGAAACACCGGGGAGCTGTTTTTT. Encoded protein: CASSLWGQGNTGELFF.

This clonotype has just a few counts. The chain carries TRBV6-2 or TRBV6-3 and TRBJ2-1, with D perhaps TRBD1 or TRBD2 (5 bases each). CDR3 length equals 15 residues. Deletions cut 6 bases from V and 1 base from J, with 13 bases between. Per germline, CDR1 MNHEY and CDR2 SVGEGT. DNA of the CDR3: TGTGCCAGCAGCCGGGCCGGGACGTCCTACAATGAGCAGTTCTTC. Its protein product is CASSRAGTSYNEQFF.

On this clonotype itself: Compared with germline, one end of the junction differs, possibly owing to a read error. The chain combines TRBV7-2 with TRBJ2-3, with D unclear. Germline V gives CDR1 SGHTA, CDR2 FQGNSA. This CDR3 is built from 13 residues. This CDR3 is CACSSRQADTQYF. The CDR3 DNA reads as TGTGCCTGCAGCTCGCGTCAGGCAGATACGCAGTATTTT.

The gene calls are TRBV5-1 and TRBJ1-6; D unresolved. Trimming shortened V by 1 base and J by 7 bases, and 9 bases separated the two germline ends. Germline-derived CDR1 and CDR2 are SGHRS and YFSETQ. This CDR3 is 14 amino acids long. The CDR3 spells CASSLRTTNSPLHF. The DNA of the CDR3 is TGCGCCAGCAGCTTGCGGACGACAAATTCACCCCTCCACTTT.

Here the CDR3 DNA reads TGTGCCAGCACCATGAGCTCCTATAATTCACCCCTCCACTTT. It yields the protein CASTMSSYNSPLHF. The V call is TRBV7-2, the J call TRBJ1-6; no clear D gene. This CDR3 is built from 14 residues. The V and J ends lost 7 bases and 0 bases respectively, with 7 bases between them. Germline assignment: CDR1 SGHTA and CDR2 FQGNSA.

This chain links TRBV6-6 with TRBJ1-2; TRBD1 matches at 7 bases. The J segment lost 7 bases and the V segment lost 0 bases, leaving 8 bases of the junction unmatched. CDR3 length equals 15 residues. Looked up from germline, CDR1 is MNHNY and CDR2 is SVGAGI (reference sequence). The CDR3 DNA is TGTGCCAGCAGTTACTCGGACGACAGGGTTGGTGGCTACACCTTC. Translated: CASSYSDDRVGGYTF.